The sequence of this T cell receptor (beta chain) was determined in a study of CD8 T cells in ankylosing spondylitis. With molecular barcodes, quantitative 5'-RACE was used to make the TCR beta libraries. TCRdb reanalysed the 5' RACE reads using MiXCR and keeps one entry per CDR3 protein. The sample includes under 15,000 distinct CDR3 sequences, more than 2.5% seen only once; the top ten take just over 8.5%. This clonotype was observed at least ten times. Sequences were obtained from blood, either unsorted or a sorted T cell fraction (not recorded which). This receptor was identified in a male donor with ankylosing spondylitis or in good health (not recorded which).

DNA of the CDR3: TGTGCCAGCAGTCCAAACAGGGTTCCCTACGAGCAGTACTTC. Its translation is CASSPNRVPYEQYF. This sequence joins TRBV9 and TRBJ2-7, with a weak D call TRBD1 (6 bases). Per germline, CDR1 SGDLS and CDR2 YYNGEE. V was cut by 5 bases and J by 2 bases, with 14 bases left in between. This CDR3 has 14 amino acids. Complete variable domain (other parts from reference TRBV9 and TRBJ2-7): DSGVTQTPKHLITATGQRVTLRCSPRSGDLSVYWYQQSLDQGLQFLIQYYNGEERAKGNILERFSAQQFPDLHSELNLSSLELGDSALYFCASSPNRVPYEQYFGPGTRLTVT.